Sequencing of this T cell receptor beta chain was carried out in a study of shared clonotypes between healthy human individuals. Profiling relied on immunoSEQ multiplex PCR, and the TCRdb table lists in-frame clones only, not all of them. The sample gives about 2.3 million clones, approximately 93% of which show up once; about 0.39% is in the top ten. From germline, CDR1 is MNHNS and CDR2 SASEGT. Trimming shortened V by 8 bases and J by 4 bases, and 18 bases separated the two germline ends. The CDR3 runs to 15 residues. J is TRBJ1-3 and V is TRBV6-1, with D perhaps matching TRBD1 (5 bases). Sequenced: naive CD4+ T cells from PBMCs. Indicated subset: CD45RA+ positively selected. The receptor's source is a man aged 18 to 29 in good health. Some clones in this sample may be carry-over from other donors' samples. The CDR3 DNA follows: TGTGCCAGCTGGGGCGGAGCGAACTACGGAAACACCATATATTTT. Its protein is CASWGGANYGNTIYF.